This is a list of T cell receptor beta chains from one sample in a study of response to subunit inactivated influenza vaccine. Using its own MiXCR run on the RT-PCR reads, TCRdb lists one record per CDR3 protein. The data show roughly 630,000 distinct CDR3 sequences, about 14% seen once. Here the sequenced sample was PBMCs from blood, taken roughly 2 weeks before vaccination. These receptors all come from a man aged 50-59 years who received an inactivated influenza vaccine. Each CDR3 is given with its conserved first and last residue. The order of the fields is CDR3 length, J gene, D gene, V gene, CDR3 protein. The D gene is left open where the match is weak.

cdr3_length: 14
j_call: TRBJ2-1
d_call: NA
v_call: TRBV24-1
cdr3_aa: CATSDWRTHNEQFF

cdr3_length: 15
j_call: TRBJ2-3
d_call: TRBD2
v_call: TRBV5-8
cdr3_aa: CASSLPSGRSDTQYF

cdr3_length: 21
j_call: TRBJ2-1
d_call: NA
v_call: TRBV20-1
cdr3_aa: CSARDAQTKINGDPSGNEQFF

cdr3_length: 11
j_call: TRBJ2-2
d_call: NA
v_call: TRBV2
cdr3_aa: CASGGTGELFF

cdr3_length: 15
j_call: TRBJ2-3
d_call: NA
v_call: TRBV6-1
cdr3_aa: CASSTTRRGLDTQYF

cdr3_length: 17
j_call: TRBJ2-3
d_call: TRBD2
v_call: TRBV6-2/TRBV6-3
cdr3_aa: CASSTTSGSASTDTQYF

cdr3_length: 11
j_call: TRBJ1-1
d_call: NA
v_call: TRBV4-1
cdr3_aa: CAMGALAEAFF

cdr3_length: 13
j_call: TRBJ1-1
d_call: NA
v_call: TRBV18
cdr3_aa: CASSPKAETEAFF

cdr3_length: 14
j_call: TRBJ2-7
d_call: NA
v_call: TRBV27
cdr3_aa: CASSPGRVDYEQYF

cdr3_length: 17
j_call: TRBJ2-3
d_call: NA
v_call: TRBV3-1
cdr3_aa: CASSQENSGWGADTQYF

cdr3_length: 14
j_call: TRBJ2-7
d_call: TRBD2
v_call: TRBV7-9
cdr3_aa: CASSSLAGLYEQYF

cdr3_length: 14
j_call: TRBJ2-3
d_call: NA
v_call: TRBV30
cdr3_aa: CAWSQLTSTDTQYF

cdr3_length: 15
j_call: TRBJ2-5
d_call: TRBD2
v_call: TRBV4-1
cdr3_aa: CASSQVAGGQETQYF

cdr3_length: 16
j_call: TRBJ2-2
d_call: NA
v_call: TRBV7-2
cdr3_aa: CASSLFGVGAAGELFF

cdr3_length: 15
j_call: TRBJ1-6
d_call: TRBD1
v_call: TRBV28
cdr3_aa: CASSSPDRDNSPLHF

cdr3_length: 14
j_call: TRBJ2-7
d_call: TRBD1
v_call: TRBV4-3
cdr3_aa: CASSHRDRVYEQHF

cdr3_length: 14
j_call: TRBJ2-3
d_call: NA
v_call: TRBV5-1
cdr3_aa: CASSLLDWTDTQYF

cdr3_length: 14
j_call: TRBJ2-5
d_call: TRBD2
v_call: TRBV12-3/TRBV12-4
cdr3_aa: CASSPSGGGQNQYF

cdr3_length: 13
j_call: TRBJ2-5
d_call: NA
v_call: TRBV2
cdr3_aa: CASTTAPRETQYF

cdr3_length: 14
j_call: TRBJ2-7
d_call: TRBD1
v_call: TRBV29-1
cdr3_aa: CSVGGGDRVSEQYF

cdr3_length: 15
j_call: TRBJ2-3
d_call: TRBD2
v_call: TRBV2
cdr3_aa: CASCRTSGRPDTQYF

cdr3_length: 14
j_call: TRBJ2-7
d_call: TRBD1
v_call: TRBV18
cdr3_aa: CASSVRDSYYEQYF

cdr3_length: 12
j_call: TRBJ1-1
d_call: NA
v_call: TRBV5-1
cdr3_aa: CASRLSNTEAFF

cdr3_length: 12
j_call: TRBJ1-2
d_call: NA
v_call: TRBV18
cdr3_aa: CASSPEPYGYTF

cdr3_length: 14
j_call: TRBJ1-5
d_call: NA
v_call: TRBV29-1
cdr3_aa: CSVGEGTLHQPQHF

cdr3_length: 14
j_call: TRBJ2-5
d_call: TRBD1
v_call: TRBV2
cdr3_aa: CASSETGPKETQYF

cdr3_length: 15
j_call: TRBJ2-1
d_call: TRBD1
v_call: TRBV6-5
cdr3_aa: CASSYPGQGRNEQFF

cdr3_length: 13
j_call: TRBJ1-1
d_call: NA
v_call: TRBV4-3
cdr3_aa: CASSQGRRTEAFF

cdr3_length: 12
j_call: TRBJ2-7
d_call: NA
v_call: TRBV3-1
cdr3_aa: CASSQDWQEQYF

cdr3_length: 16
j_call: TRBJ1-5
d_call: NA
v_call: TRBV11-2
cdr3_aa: CASSLDGWATNQPQHF

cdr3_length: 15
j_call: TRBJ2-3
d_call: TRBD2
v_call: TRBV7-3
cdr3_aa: CASSQAGGPSDTQYF

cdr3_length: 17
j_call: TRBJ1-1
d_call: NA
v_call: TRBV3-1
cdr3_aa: CASSQDRAGLRNTEAFF

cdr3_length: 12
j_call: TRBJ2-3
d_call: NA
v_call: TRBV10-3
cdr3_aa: CAISRGTDTQYF

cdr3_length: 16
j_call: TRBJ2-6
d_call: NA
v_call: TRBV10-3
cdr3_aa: CAISSRWVDGANVLTF

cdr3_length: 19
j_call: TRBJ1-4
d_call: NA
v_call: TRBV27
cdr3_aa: CASSLSGPRGRTTNEKLFF

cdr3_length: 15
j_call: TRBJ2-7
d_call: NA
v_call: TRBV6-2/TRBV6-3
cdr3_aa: CASSYTREEAYEQYF

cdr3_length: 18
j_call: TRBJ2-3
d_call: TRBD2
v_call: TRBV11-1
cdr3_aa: CASSLALRLAGGPDTQYF

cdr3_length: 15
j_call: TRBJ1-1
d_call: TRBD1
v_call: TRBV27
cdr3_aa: CASSFPGTANTEAFF

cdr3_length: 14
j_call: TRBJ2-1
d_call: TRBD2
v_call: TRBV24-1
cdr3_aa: CATSDLAGYSEQFF

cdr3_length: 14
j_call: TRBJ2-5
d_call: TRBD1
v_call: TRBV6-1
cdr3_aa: CASSEWTGQETQYF

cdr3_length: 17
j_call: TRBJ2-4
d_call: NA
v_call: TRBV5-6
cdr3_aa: CASSLLEGTLAKNIQYF

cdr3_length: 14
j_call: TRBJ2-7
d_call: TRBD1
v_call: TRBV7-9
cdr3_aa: CASSLVTGGDEQYF

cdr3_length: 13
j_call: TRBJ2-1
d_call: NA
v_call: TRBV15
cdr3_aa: CATSRSGVGEQFF

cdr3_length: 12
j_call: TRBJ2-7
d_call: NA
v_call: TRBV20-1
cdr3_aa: CSASIGNSEQYF

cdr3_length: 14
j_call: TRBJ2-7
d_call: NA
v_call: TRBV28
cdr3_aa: CASTGTGSSYEQYF

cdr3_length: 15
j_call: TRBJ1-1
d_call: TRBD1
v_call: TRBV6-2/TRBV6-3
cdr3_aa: CASSSHGRGLSEAFF

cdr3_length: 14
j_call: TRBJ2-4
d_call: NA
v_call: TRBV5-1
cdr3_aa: CASSTRKRGNIQYF

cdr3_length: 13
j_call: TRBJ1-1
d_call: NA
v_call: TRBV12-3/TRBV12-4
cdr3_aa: CASTSGRYTEAFF